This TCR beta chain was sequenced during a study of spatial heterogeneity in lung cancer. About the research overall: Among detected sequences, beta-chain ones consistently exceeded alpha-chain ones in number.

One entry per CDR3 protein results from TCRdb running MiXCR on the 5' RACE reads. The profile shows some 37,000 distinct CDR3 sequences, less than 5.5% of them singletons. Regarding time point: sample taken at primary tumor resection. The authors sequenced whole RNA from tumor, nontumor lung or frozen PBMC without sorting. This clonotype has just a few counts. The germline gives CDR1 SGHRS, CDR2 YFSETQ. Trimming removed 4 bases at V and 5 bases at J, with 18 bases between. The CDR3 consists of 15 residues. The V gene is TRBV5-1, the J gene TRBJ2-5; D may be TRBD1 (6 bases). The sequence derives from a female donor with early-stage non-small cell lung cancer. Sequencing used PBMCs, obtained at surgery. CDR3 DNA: TGCGCCAGCAGCCCTTTACAGGGTGGGTTGGAGACCCAGTACTTC. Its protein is CASSPLQGGLETQYF.